Detailed here is one TCR beta chain. CDR1 and CDR2 from the germline V gene are SGDLS and YYNGEE. With 2 bases clipped from V and 5 bases from J, the junction kept 10 bases outside the gene matches. The CDR3 spans 15 residues. TCRdb used MiXCR to reprocess the RT-PCR reads, holding one entry per CDR3 protein. This sample has 800,000 or so distinct CDR3 sequences, with 20% to 25% found just once. The data were taken from a study of response to subunit inactivated influenza vaccine. The rearrangement joins TRBV9 to TRBJ2-7; 7 nucleotides agree with TRBD2. This TCR derives from a man aged 50-60 years who received an inactivated influenza vaccine. The sequencing here drew on PBMCs from blood, taken 5 days after vaccination. The chain's CDR3 is CASSVTGLPSHEQYF. CDR3 in DNA: TGTGCCAGCAGCGTTACGGGACTACCCTCTCACGAGCAGTACTTC.